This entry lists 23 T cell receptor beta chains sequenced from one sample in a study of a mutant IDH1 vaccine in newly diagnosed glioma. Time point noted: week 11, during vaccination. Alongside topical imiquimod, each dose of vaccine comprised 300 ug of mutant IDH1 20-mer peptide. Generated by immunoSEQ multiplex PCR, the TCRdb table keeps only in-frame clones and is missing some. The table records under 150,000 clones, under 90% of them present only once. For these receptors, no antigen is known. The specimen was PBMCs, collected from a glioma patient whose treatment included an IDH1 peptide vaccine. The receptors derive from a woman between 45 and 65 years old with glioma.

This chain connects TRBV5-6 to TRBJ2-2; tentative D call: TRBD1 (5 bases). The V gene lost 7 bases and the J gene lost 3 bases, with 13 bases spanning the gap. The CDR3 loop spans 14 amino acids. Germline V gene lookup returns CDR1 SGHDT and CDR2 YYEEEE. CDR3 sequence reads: CASEGARHTGELFF. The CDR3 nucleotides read TGTGCCAGCGAAGGGGCACGCCACACCGGGGAGCTGTTTTTT. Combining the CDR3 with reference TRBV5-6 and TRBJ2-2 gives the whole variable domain DAGVTQSPTHLIKTRGQQVTLRCSPKSGHDTVSWYQQALGQGPQFIFQYYEEEERQRGNFPDRFSGHQFPNYSSELNVNALLLGDSALYLCASEGARHTGELFFGEGSRLTVL.

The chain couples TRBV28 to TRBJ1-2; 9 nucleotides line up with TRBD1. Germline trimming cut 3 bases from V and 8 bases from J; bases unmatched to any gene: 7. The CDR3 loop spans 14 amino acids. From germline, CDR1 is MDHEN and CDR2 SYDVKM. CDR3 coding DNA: TGTGCCAGCAGTTTGTTAGGGACAGGGATCGGCTACACCTTC. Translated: CASSLLGTGIGYTF.

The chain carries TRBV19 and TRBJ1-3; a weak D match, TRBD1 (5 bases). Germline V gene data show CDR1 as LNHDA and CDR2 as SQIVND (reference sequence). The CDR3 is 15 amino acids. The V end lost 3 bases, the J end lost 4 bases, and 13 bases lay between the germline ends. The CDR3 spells CASSMGPAGGNTIYF. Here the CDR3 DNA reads TGTGCCAGTAGTATGGGGCCCGCCGGCGGAAACACCATATATTTT.

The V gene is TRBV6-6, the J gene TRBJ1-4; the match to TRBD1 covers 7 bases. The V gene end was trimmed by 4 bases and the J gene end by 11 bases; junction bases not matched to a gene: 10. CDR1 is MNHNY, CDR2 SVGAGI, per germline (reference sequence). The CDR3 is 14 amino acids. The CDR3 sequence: CASSLGQTPEKLFF. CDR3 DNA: TGTGCCAGCAGTTTGGGACAGACCCCTGAGAAACTGTTTTTT.

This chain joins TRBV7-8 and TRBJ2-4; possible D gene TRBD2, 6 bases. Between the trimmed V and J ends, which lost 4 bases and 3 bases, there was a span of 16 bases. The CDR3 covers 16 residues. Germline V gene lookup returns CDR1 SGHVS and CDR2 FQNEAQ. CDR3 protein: CASSYMEGRGKNIQYF. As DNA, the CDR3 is TGTGCCAGCAGCTACATGGAGGGCCGTGGCAAAAACATTCAGTACTTC.

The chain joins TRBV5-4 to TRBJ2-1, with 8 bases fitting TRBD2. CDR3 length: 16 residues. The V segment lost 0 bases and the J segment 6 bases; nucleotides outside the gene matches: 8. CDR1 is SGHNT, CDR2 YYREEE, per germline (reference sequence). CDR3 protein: CASSLETSVTGNEQFF. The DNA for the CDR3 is TGTGCCAGCAGCTTGGAGACTAGCGTTACGGGCAATGAGCAGTTCTTC.

CDR3 loop: CAWRKASPHYEQYF. CDR3 nucleotide sequence: TGTGCCTGGAGAAAGGCCTCACCGCACTACGAGCAGTACTTC. This rearrangement joins TRBV30 to TRBJ2-7; no clear D gene. Trimming shortened V by 3 bases and J by 3 bases, and 15 bases separated the two germline ends. This CDR3 is 14 amino acids long. Germline CDR1 GTSNPN, CDR2 SVGIG (reference sequence).

This CDR3 is CASSGSGRAGEQFF. The CDR3 nucleotides are TGTGCCAGCAGCGGTAGCGGGAGGGCCGGTGAGCAGTTCTTC. This chain links TRBV9 with TRBJ2-1, with 11 bases fitting TRBD2. V lost 3 bases to trimming and J lost 9 bases; unmatched junction nucleotides: 5. Germline V gene lookup returns CDR1 SGDLS and CDR2 YYNGEE. CDR3 length: 14 residues.

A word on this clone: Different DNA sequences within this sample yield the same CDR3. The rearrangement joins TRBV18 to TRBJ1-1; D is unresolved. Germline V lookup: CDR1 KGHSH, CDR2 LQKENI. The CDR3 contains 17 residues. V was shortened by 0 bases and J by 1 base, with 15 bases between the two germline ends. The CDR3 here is CASSPPGGRLRNTEAFF. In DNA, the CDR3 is TGTGCCAGCTCACCACCCGGCGGACGTCTTCGGAACACTGAAGCTTTCTTT. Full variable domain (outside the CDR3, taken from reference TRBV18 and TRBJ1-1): NAGVMQNPRHLVRRRGQEARLRCSPMKGHSHVYWYRQLPEEGLKFMVYLQKENIIDESGMPKERFSAEFPKEGPSILRIQQVVRGDSAAYFCASSPPGGRLRNTEAFFGQGTRLTVV.

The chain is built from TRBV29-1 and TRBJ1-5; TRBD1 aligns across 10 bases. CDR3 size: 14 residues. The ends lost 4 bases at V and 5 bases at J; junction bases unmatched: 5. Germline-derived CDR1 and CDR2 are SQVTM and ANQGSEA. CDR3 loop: CSVGGQGEDQPQHF. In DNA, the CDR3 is TGCAGCGTTGGAGGACAGGGGGAAGATCAGCCCCAGCATTTT.

For the CDR3, the DNA is TGTGCCAGTAGATCGGGGGCCCTCTCCTACGAGCAGTACTTC. This gives the protein CASRSGALSYEQYF. The chain is built from TRBV19 and TRBJ2-7; possibly TRBD1 or TRBD2 for D (6 bases each). V was cut by 6 bases and J by 0 bases, with 12 bases left in between. Germline CDR1 LNHDA, CDR2 SQIVND (reference sequence). There are 14 residues in the CDR3.

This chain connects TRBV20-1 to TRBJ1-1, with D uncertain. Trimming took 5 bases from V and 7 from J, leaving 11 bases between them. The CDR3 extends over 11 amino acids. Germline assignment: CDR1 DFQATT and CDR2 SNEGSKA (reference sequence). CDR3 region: CSAWATREAFF. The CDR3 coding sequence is TGCAGTGCTTGGGCGACCCGTGAAGCTTTCTTT.

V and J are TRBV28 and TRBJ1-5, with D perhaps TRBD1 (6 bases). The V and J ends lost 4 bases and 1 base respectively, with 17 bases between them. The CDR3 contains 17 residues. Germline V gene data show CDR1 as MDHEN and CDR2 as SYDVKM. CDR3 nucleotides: TGTGCCAGCAGTTCAATAACAGGGATCGGAAGCAATCAGCCCCAGCATTTT. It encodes CASSSITGIGSNQPQHF.

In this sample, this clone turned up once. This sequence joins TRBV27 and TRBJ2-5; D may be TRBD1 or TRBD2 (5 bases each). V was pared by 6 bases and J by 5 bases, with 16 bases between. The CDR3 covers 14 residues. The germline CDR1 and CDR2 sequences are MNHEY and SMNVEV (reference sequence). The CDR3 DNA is TGTGCCAGCAGGGGGGTACTCGCGTCGGAGACCCAGTACTTC. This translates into CASRGVLASETQYF.

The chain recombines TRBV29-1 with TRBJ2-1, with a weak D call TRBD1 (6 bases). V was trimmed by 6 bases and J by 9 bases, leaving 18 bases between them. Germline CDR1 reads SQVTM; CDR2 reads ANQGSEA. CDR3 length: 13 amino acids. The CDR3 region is CSVSRGSGREQFF. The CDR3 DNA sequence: TGCAGCGTCTCCAGGGGATCAGGACGTGAGCAGTTCTTC.

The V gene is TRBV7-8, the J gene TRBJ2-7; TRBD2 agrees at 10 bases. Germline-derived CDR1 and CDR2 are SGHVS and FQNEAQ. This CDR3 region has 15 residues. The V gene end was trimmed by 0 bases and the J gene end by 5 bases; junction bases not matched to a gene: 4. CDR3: CASSLAAGGPHEQYF. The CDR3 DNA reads TGTGCCAGCAGCTTAGCAGCGGGAGGGCCGCACGAGCAGTACTTC.

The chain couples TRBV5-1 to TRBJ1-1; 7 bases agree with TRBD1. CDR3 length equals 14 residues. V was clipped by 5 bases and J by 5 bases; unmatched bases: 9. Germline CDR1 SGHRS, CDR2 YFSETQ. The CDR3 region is CASSSDRVETEAFF. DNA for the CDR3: TGCGCCAGCAGTTCTGACAGGGTGGAGACTGAAGCTTTCTTT.

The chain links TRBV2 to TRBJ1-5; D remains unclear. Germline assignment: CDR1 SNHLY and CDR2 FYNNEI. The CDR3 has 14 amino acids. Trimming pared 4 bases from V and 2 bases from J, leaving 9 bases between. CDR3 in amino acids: CASSGTVRNQPQHF. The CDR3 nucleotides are TGTGCCAGCAGTGGGACGGTACGCAATCAGCCCCAGCATTTT.

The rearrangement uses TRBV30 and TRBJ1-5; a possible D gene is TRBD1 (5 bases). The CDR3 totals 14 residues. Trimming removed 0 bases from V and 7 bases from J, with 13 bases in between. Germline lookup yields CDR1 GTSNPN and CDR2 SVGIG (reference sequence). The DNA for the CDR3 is TGTGCCTGGAGTGTACTAAGGGGCGAGCAGCCCCAGCATTTT. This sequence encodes CAWSVLRGEQPQHF.

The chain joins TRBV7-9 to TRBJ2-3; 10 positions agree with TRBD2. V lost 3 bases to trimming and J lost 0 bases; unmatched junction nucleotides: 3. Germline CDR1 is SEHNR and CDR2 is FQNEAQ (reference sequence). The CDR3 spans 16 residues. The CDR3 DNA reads TGTGCCAGCAGCTTCCCGACTAGCGGGAGCACAGATACGCAGTATTTT. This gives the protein CASSFPTSGSTDTQYF.

CDR3 nucleotide sequence: TGTGCCAGCAGTTACGGGGCTAGCGGGATAAACAATGAGCAGTTCTTC. This sequence encodes CASSYGASGINNEQFF. The chain combines TRBV6-5 with TRBJ2-1; 9 bases map to TRBD2. After removal of 2 bases from V and 5 bases from J, the junction contained 7 bases not matched to a gene. There are 16 residues in the CDR3. The V gene's germline CDR1 is MNHEY and CDR2 SVGAGI.

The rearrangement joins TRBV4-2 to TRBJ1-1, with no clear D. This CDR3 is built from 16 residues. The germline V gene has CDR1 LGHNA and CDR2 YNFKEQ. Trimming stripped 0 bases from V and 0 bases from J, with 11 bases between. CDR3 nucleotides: TGTGCCAGCAGCCAAGATCCCGGCAACTTGAACACTGAAGCTTTCTTT. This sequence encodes CASSQDPGNLNTEAFF.

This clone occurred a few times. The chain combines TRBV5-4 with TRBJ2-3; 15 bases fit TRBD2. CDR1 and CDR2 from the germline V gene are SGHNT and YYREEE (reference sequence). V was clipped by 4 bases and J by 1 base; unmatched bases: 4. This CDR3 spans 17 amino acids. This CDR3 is CASSRGLAGGGTDTQYF. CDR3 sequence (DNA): TGTGCCAGCAGCAGAGGACTAGCGGGAGGGGGCACAGATACGCAGTATTTT.